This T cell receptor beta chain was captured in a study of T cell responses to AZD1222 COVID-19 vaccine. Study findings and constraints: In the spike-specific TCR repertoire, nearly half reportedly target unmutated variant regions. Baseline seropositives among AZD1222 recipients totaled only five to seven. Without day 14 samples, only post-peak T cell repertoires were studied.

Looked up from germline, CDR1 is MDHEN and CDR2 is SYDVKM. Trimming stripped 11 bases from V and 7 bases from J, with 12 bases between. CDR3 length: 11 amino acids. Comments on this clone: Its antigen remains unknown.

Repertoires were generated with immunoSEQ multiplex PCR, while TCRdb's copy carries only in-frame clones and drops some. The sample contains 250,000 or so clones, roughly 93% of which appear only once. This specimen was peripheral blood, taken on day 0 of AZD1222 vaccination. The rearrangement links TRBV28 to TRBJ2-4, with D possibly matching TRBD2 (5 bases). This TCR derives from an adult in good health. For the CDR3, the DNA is TGTGCCTCCAACCGCGGGAACATTCAGTACTTC. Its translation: CASNRGNIQYF. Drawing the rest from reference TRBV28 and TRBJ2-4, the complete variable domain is DVKVTQSSRYLVKRTGEKVFLECVQDMDHENMFWYRQDPGLGLRLIYFSYDVKMKEKGDIPEGYSVSREKKERFSLILESASTNQTSMYLCASNRGNIQYFGAGTRLSVL.